This T cell receptor (beta chain) was observed in a study of T cell responses to AZD1222 COVID-19 vaccine. In germline, CDR1 is ENHRY, CDR2 SYGVKD. There are 15 residues in the CDR3. The V segment lost 2 bases and the J segment 8 bases; nucleotides outside the gene matches: 8. This clone was seen once. Its target is unknown. Some clones are missing from TCRdb's copy, which holds only in-frame ones; the method was immunoSEQ multiplex PCR. The data contain roughly 140,000 clones, just over 85% of them singletons. Study observations and caveats: Donors were largely white British and mainly female; clonal diversity was possibly underestimated. Only 5 or 6 people who got AZD1222 tested seropositive at baseline.

V gene TRBV10-3 combines with J gene TRBJ1-1, with 10 positions matching TRBD1. The origin of this receptor is an adult in good health. This specimen was peripheral blood, taken on day 0 of AZD1222 vaccination. The CDR3 DNA is TGTGCCATCAGTGAGCCCGACAGGGGGCCTTCGGAAGCTTTCTTT. As protein: CAISEPDRGPSEAFF.